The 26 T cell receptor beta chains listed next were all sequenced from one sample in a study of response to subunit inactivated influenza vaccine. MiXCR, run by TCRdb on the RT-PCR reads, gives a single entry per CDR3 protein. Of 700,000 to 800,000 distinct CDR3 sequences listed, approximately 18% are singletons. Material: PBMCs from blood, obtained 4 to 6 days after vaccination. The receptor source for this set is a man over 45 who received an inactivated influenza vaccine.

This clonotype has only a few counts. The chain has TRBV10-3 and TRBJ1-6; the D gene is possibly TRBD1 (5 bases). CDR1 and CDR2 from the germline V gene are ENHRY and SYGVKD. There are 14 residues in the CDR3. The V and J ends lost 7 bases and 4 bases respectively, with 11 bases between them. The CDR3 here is CAIKRSGYNSPLHF. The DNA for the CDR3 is TGTGCCATCAAGCGTTCAGGGTATAATTCACCCCTCCACTTT.

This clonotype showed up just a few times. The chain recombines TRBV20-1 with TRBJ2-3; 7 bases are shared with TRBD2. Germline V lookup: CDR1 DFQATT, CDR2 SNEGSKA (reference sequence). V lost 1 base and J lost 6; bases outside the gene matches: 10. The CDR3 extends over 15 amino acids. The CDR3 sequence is CSARAGEGTGDTQYF. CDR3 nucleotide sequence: TGCAGTGCTAGAGCGGGGGAGGGAACTGGGGATACGCAGTATTTT.

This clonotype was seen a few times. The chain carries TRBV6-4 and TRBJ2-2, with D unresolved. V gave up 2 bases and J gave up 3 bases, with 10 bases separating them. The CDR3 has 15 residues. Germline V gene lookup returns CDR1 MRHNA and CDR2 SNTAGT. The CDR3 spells CASSDRDSHTGELFF. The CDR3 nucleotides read TGTGCCAGCAGTGACAGGGATTCGCACACCGGGGAGCTGTTTTTT.

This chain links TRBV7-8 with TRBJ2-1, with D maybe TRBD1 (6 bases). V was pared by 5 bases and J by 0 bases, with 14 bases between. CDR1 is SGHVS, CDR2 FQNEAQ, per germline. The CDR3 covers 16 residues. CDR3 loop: CASSPGTGSSYNEQFF. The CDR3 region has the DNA TGTGCCAGCAGCCCAGGCACAGGGAGCTCCTACAATGAGCAGTTCTTC.

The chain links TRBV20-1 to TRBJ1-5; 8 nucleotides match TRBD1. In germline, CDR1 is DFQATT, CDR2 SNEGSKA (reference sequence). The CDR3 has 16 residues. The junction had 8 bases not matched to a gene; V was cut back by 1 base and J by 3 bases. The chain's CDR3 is CSARAQGAENNQPQHF. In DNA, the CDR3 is TGCAGTGCTAGAGCCCAGGGGGCGGAGAACAATCAGCCCCAGCATTTT.

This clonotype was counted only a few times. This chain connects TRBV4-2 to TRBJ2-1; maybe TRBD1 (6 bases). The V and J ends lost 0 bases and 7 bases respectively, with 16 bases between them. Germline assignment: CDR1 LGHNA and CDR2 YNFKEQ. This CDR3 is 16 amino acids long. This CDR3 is CASSQEILGQWNEQFF. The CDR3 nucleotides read TGTGCCAGCAGCCAAGAAATTCTCGGACAGTGGAATGAGCAGTTCTTC.

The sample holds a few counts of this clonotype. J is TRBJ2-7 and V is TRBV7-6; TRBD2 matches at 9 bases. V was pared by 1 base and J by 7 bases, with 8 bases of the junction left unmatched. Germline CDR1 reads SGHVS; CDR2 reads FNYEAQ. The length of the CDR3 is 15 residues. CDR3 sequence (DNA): TGTGCCAGCAGCTTAGGGGTAGCGGGGGTGGAAGAGCAGTACTTC. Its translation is CASSLGVAGVEEQYF.

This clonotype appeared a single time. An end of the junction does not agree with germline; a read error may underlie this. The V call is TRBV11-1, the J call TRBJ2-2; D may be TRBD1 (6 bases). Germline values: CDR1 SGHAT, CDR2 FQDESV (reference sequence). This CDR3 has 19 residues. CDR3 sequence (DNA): TGTACCAGCAGTTTTTGGCGTTCTGCTAAGAAGCAGGGGACCGGGGAGCTGTTTTTT. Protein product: CTSSFWRSAKKQGTGELFF.

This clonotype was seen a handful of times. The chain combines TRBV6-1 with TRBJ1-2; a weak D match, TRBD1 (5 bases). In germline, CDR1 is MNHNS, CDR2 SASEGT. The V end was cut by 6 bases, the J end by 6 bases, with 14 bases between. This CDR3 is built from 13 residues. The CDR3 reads CASSLTGNHGYTF. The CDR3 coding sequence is TGTGCCAGCAGCCTTACAGGCAATCATGGCTACACCTTC.

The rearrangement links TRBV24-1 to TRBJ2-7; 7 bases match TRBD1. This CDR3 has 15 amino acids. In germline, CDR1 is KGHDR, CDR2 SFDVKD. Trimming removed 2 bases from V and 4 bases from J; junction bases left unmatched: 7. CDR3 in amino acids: CATSDSGTAAYEQYF. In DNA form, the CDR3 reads TGTGCCACCAGTGATTCCGGGACAGCGGCTTACGAGCAGTACTTC.

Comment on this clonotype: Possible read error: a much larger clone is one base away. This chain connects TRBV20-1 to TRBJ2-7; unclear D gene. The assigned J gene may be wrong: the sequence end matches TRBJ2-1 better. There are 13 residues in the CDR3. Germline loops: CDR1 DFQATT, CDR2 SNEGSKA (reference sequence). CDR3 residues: CSAREPTSYEQFF. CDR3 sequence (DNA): TGCAGTGCTAGAGAACCGACCTCCTACGAGCAGTTCTTC.

The CDR3 nucleotides are TGTGCCACCAGCAGAGACAGACTAGCGACTGGAGATATGTTCTTC. Protein: CATSRDRLATGDMFF. This chain links TRBV15 with TRBJ2-1; 8 bases are shared with TRBD2. Germline V gives CDR1 LNHNV, CDR2 YYDKDF (reference sequence). The CDR3 spans 15 residues. V lost 0 bases to trimming and J lost 15 bases; unmatched junction nucleotides: 13.

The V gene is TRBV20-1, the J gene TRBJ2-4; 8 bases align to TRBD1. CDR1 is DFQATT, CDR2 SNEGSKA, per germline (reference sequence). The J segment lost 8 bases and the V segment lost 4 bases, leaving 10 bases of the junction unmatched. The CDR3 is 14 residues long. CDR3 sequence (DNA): TGCAGTGCTACACCACAGGGGGGATGGGACATTCAGTACTTC. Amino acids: CSATPQGGWDIQYF.

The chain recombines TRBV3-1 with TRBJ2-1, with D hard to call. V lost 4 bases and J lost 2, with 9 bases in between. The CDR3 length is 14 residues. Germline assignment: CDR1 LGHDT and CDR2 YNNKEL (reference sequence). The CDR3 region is CASSPISAYNEQFF. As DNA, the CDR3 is TGTGCCAGCAGCCCTATAAGTGCCTACAATGAGCAGTTCTTC.

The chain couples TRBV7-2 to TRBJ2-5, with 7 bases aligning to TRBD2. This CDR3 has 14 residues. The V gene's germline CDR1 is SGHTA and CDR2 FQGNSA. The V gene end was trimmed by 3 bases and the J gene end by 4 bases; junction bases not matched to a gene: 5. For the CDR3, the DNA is TGTGCCAGCAGCTTTTCGAGCGGGACAGAGACCCAGTACTTC. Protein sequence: CASSFSSGTETQYF. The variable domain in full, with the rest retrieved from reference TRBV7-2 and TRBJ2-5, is GAGVSQSPSNKVTEKGKDVELRCDPISGHTALYWYRQSLGQGLEFLIYFQGNSAPDKSGLPSDRFSAERTGGSVSTLTIQRTQQEDSAVYLCASSFSSGTETQYFGPGTRLLVL.

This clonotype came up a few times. The CDR3 here is CAISETGLQETQYF. For the CDR3, the DNA is TGTGCCATCAGTGAAACGGGACTCCAAGAGACCCAGTACTTC. The chain carries TRBV10-3 and TRBJ2-5; D may be TRBD2 (6 bases). CDR1 and CDR2 from the germline V gene are ENHRY and SYGVKD. The CDR3 loop spans 14 amino acids. The V gene lost 3 bases and the J gene lost 1 base, with 9 bases spanning the gap.

Here the CDR3 reads CSARDISTTGELFF. Written as DNA, the CDR3 is TGCAGTGCTAGAGACATTTCCACCACCGGGGAGCTGTTTTTT. The chain is built from TRBV20-1 and TRBJ2-2, with D uncertain. Germline CDR1 is DFQATT and CDR2 is SNEGSKA (reference sequence). The CDR3 loop spans 14 amino acids. The V gene lost 0 bases and the J gene lost 4 bases, with 9 bases spanning the gap.

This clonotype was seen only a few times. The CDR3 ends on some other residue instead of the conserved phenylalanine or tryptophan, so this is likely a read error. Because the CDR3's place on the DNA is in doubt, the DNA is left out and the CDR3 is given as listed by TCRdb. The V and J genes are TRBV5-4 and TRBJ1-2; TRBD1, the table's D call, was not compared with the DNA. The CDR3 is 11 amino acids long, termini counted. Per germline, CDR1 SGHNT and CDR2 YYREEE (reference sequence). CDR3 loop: CASSWGLTGPM.

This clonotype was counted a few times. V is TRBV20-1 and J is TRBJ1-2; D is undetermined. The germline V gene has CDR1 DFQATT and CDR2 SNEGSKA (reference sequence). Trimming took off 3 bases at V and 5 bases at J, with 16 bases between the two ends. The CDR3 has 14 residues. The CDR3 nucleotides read TGCAGTGCTAGCGGAGGAGGGAATCGATATGGCTACACCTTC. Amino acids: CSASGGGNRYGYTF.

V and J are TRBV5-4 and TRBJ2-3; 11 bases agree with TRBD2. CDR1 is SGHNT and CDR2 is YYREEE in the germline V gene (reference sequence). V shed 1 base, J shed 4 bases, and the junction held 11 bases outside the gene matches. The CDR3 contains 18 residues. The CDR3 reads CASSLLNLAGGQADTQYF. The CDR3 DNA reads TGTGCCAGCAGCTTGTTGAATCTAGCGGGGGGCCAGGCAGATACGCAGTATTTT.

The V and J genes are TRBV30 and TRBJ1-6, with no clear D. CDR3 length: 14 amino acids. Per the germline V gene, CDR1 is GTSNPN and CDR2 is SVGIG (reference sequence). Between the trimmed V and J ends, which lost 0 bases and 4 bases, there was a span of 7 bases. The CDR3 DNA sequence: TGTGCCTGGAGTGTTCTGGAGTATAATTCACCCCTCCACTTT. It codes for CAWSVLEYNSPLHF.

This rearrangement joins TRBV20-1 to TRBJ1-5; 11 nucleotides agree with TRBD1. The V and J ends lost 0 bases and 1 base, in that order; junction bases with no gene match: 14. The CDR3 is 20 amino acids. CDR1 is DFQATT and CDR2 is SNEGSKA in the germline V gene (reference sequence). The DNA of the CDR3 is TGCAGTGCTAGAGACCTTCAAGGGACAGGGGGTGTGTCGAGCAATCAGCCCCAGCATTTT. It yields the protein CSARDLQGTGGVSSNQPQHF.

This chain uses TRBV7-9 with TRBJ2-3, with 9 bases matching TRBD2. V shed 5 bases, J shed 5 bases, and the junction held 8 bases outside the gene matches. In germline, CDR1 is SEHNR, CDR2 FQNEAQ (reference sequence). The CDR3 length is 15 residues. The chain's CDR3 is CASSKLAGEGDTQYF. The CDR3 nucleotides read TGTGCCAGCAGCAAACTAGCGGGCGAGGGAGATACGCAGTATTTT.

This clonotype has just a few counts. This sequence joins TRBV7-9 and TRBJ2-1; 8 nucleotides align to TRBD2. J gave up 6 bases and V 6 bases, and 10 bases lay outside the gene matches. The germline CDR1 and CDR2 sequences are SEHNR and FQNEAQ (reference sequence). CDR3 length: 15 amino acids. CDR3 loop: CASRGFSGSANEQFF. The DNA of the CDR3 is TGTGCCAGCAGGGGGTTCAGCGGGAGTGCCAATGAGCAGTTCTTC.

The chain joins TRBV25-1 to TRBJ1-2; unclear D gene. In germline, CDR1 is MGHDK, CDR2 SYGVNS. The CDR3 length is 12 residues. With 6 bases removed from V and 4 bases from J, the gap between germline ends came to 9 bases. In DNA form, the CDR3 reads TGTGCCAGCAGAGGGTTACCCTATGGCTACACCTTC. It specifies CASRGLPYGYTF.

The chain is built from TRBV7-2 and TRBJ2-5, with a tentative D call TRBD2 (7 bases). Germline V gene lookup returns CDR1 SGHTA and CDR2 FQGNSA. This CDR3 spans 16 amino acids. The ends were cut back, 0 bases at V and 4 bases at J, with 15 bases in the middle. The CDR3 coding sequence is TGTGCCAGCAGCTTAGCGTGGAGGGGGGGGCTAGAGACCCAGTACTTC. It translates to CASSLAWRGGLETQYF.